A single sample gave rise to the 30 T cell receptor beta chains below, sequenced in a study of T cell repertoires in cytomegalovirus infection. TCRdb redid the calling of the reads with MiXCR, one entry per CDR3 protein. This sample carries over 300,000 distinct CDR3 sequences, around 9.5% of them seen once, and the ten largest clones take 3.5% to 4.5%. Sequencing input: PBMCs. The receptors derive from a human donor in good health (CMV status not recorded). Some clones in this sample may be carry-over from other donors' samples.

This clonotype was picked up many times. V is TRBV7-2 and J is TRBJ2-7; D ambiguous. CDR3 length: 12 amino acids. V lost 1 base, J lost 6 bases, and 7 bases lay in between. Germline CDR1 SGHTA, CDR2 FQGNSA. CDR3 sequence reads: CASSLEGLEQYF. The CDR3 DNA follows: TGTGCCAGCAGCTTAGAGGGTCTCGAGCAGTACTTC.

This clonotype turned up a few times. This chain links TRBV6-2 or TRBV6-3 with TRBJ2-3; D gene ambiguous. The CDR3 extends over 16 amino acids. V shed 6 bases and J shed 2 bases, with 18 bases lying between them. Germline loops: CDR1 MNHEY, CDR2 SVGEGT. In DNA form, the CDR3 reads TGTGCCAGCAGGGGATTGGACCGGGCGCTCACAGATACGCAGTATTTT. It is translated as CASRGLDRALTDTQYF.

The J gene is TRBJ1-3, the V gene TRBV12-3 or TRBV12-4, with D uncertain. The CDR3 totals 12 residues. Trimming took off 6 bases at V and 14 bases at J, with 17 bases between the two ends. This chain's CDR3 is CASSPRAVGLYF. The CDR3 DNA is TGTGCCAGCAGCCCCCGGGCAGTCGGGCTATATTTT.

This clonotype was detected many times. The rearrangement uses TRBV7-6 and TRBJ2-2; 7 nucleotides align to TRBD1. Trimming removed 11 bases from V and 5 bases from J; junction bases left unmatched: 17. The CDR3 is 16 residues long. Germline V gene lookup returns CDR1 SGHVS and CDR2 FNYEAQ. CDR3 sequence: CAWSVQGVFRTGELFF. The CDR3 nucleotides read TGTGCCTGGTCGGTGCAGGGGGTTTTTCGGACCGGGGAGCTGTTTTTT.

V gene TRBV5-4 combines with J gene TRBJ2-7, with a possible D match to TRBD1 (7 bases). Trimming removed 4 bases at V and 5 bases at J, with 13 bases between. The V gene's germline CDR1 is SGHNT and CDR2 YYREEE (reference sequence). This CDR3 is 13 amino acids long. The CDR3 region is CASSHPGGNEQYF. The CDR3 nucleotides read TGTGCCAGCAGCCACCCAGGGGGGAACGAGCAGTACTTC.

The sample holds a few counts of this clonotype. The genes are TRBV7-2 and TRBJ1-5, with D perhaps TRBD1 (5 bases). V gave up 0 bases and J gave up 5 bases, with 14 bases separating them. Germline loops: CDR1 SGHTA, CDR2 FQGNSA. The CDR3 runs 16 residues. CDR3 in DNA: TGTGCCAGCAGCTTAGCGGGCCTCGGGGGGTATCAGCCCCAGCATTTT. It is translated as CASSLAGLGGYQPQHF.

With respect to this clonotype: A much larger clone differs from this one at a single base, so this may be a read error. The rearrangement uses TRBV7-9 and TRBJ1-6; 10 bases map to TRBD1. Germline CDR1 is SEHNR and CDR2 is FQNEAQ (reference sequence). The CDR3 covers 17 residues. The CDR3 coding sequence is TGTGCCAGCAGCTTATCAAAAAGACAGGGGGCGAGATCACCCCGCCACTTT. Protein: CASSLSKRQGARSPRHF.

V and J are TRBV7-4 and TRBJ2-5, with D perhaps matching TRBD2 (6 bases). V was trimmed by 5 bases and J by 5 bases, leaving 15 bases between them. Germline CDR1 and CDR2: SGHVT and SQSDAQ. The CDR3 runs 14 residues. The CDR3 nucleotides read TGTGCCAGCAGCGGGGAGCGGGTACGGGAGACCCAGTACTTC. Protein product: CASSGERVRETQYF.

V gene TRBV5-1 combines with J gene TRBJ1-2, with 8 bases lining up with TRBD1. CDR3 length equals 14 residues. Trimming cost V 4 bases and J 7 bases; bases outside gene matches: 9. Germline-derived CDR1 and CDR2 are SGHRS and YFSETQ. In DNA, the CDR3 is TGCGCCAGCAGCAATCCTACAGGGGGAGGTGGCTACACCTTC. It translates to CASSNPTGGGGYTF.

Concerning this clonotype: Because the CDR3 is missing its conserved closing phenylalanine or tryptophan, this is likely a read error. The CDR3 DNA reads as TGTGCCAGCAGCCAAGATTGGGGAACAGGGGCGAACTATGGCTACACCTCC. Encoded protein: CASSQDWGTGANYGYTS. The chain couples TRBV4-2 to TRBJ1-2, with 7 bases matching TRBD1. J was trimmed by 2 bases and V by 0 bases; bases with no gene match: 9. The germline V gene has CDR1 LGHNA and CDR2 YNFKEQ. The CDR3 spans 17 residues.

At least ten counts were recorded for this clonotype. The rearrangement joins TRBV28 to TRBJ2-1; either TRBD1 or TRBD2 may supply D (6 bases each). Trimming left V 2 bases short and J 4 bases short, with 15 bases between. Germline V gives CDR1 MDHEN, CDR2 SYDVKM. The CDR3 totals 16 residues. CDR3 region: CASSLHSAGQYNEQFF. The CDR3 DNA sequence: TGTGCCAGCAGTTTACATTCCGCGGGACAATACAATGAGCAGTTCTTC.

This clonotype occurred a few times. The chain recombines TRBV6-2 or TRBV6-3 with TRBJ2-2, with 9 bases matching TRBD2. Unmatched junction bases numbered 10, after V lost 7 bases and J lost 7 bases. Germline V gene data show CDR1 as MNHEY and CDR2 as SVGEGT. The CDR3 is 15 amino acids. CDR3 loop: CASTSIAGEVGELFF. Written as DNA, the CDR3 is TGTGCCAGCACCTCTATAGCGGGAGAGGTCGGGGAGCTGTTTTTT.

There are many counts of this clonotype. This chain uses TRBV28 with TRBJ2-3; 9 bases align to TRBD1. The V gene's germline CDR1 is MDHEN and CDR2 SYDVKM. This CDR3 has 14 residues. V gave up 6 bases and J gave up 3 bases; unmatched junction bases: 4. CDR3 coding DNA: TGTGCCAGCAGCGGACAGGGGAAGACAGATACGCAGTATTTT. Its translation is CASSGQGKTDTQYF.

The sample holds many counts of this clonotype. The chain recombines TRBV11-1 with TRBJ2-3; D is undetermined. Trimming took off 2 bases at V and 0 bases at J, with 6 bases between the two ends. CDR3 length equals 14 residues. Germline V CDR1 and CDR2: SGHAT, FQDESV (reference sequence). Here the CDR3 DNA reads TGTGCCAGCAGCTTATCGACTAGCACAGATACGCAGTATTTT. Translation: CASSLSTSTDTQYF.

There are many counts of this clonotype. This chain uses TRBV7-2 with TRBJ2-2; D might be TRBD1 (6 bases). The CDR3 length is 16 residues. Germline V gene sequence: CDR1 SGHTA, CDR2 FQGNSA. V dropped 6 bases and J dropped 4 bases, with 18 bases sitting between them. CDR3 coding DNA: TGTGCCAGCAGACTAACCCAGGGGATATCCACCGGGGAGCTGTTTTTT. This sequence encodes CASRLTQGISTGELFF. Full variable domain (rest looked up from reference TRBV7-2 and TRBJ2-2): GAGVSQSPSNKVTEKGKDVELRCDPISGHTALYWYRQSLGQGLEFLIYFQGNSAPDKSGLPSDRFSAERTGGSVSTLTIQRTQQEDSAVYLCASRLTQGISTGELFFGEGSRLTVL.

This chain uses TRBV20-1 with TRBJ1-2; no clear D. V was trimmed by 3 bases and J by 9 bases, leaving 14 bases between them. This CDR3 comprises 12 residues. Looked up from germline, CDR1 is DFQATT and CDR2 is SNEGSKA (reference sequence). The DNA for the CDR3 is TGCAGTGCTAGTGCCGGGCCAGGTCGCTACACCTTC. Translation gives CSASAGPGRYTF.

This clonotype showed up many times. This chain connects TRBV7-2 to TRBJ2-5; 9 bases are a match to TRBD2. V shed 4 bases, J shed 5 bases, and the junction held 14 bases outside the gene matches. From germline, CDR1 is SGHTA and CDR2 FQGNSA. This CDR3 contains 17 residues. CDR3 DNA: TGTGCCAGCAGCTCAAGGGGGCTAGCGGGGAGAGGGGAGACCCAGTACTTC. It specifies CASSSRGLAGRGETQYF.

This clonotype was seen ten or more times. The chain couples TRBV7-8 to TRBJ2-7; 11 bases agree with TRBD2. Germline lookup yields CDR1 SGHVS and CDR2 FQNEAQ. V lost 5 bases, J lost 4 bases, and 7 bases stayed unmatched. The CDR3 is made up of 15 amino acids. The CDR3 is CASSRTGTSGYEQYF. CDR3 sequence (DNA): TGTGCCAGCAGCCGCACGGGGACTAGCGGTTACGAGCAGTACTTC.

This clonotype was picked up a small number of times. This chain links TRBV7-8 with TRBJ1-3; D ambiguous. Germline CDR1 reads SGHVS; CDR2 reads FQNEAQ. This CDR3 is built from 18 residues. V was shortened by 2 bases and J by 0 bases, with 17 bases between the two germline ends. DNA for the CDR3: TGTGCCAGCAGCTTATCCCCCCGAAGGGCTATCTCTGGAAACACCATATATTTT. This gives the protein CASSLSPRRAISGNTIYF.

This clonotype occurred many times. This chain connects TRBV12-3 or TRBV12-4 to TRBJ2-7; a weak D match, TRBD1 (6 bases). The CDR3 is 14 residues long. Trimming took 5 bases from V and 1 from J, leaving 12 bases between them. The CDR3 nucleotides are TGTGCCAGCAGTCTCCGGGGACAATCCTACGAGCAGTACTTC. Protein product: CASSLRGQSYEQYF.

This chain joins TRBV6-2 or TRBV6-3 and TRBJ2-5; possible D gene TRBD2, 6 bases. V was trimmed by 8 bases and J by 3 bases, leaving 10 bases between them. From germline, CDR1 is MNHEY and CDR2 SVGEGT. The CDR3 totals 12 residues. For the CDR3, the DNA is TGTGCCAGCGGACTAACTGAAGAGACCCAGTACTTC. Its protein is CASGLTEETQYF.

This clonotype was detected many times. V is TRBV7-9 and J is TRBJ1-4; D not resolved. The germline V and J ends were trimmed by 5 bases and 0 bases, with 13 bases remaining between them. Germline V gene data show CDR1 as SEHNR and CDR2 as FQNEAQ (reference sequence). The length of the CDR3 is 16 residues. In nucleotides, the CDR3 is TGTGCCAGCAGCCAAGGGTCAGGAGCAACTAATGAAAAACTGTTTTTT. Protein product: CASSQGSGATNEKLFF.

There are a few counts of this clonotype. CDR3 amino acids: CASSTYVVAQPQHF. The CDR3 coding sequence is TGTGCCAGCAGTACCTATGTGGTGGCTCAGCCCCAGCATTTT. The rearrangement joins TRBV12-3 or TRBV12-4 to TRBJ1-5; unclear D gene. The CDR3 loop spans 14 amino acids. Trimming stripped 5 bases from V and 6 bases from J, with 14 bases between.

The table lists this clonotype with many counts. The chain links TRBV7-2 to TRBJ1-1, with a possible D match to TRBD1 (5 bases). The V gene's germline CDR1 is SGHTA and CDR2 FQGNSA. Trimming took off 7 bases at V and 3 bases at J, with 18 bases between the two ends. This CDR3 has 15 residues. The CDR3 nucleotides are TGTGCCAGCATTGATTTGGGGGATTCCTACACTGAAGCTTTCTTT. Its translation is CASIDLGDSYTEAFF.

As concerns this clonotype: Given a much more abundant clone one base away, this may be a read error. The gene calls are TRBV7-3 and TRBJ2-5; 13 bases map to TRBD2. This CDR3 spans 16 amino acids. In germline, CDR1 is SGHTA, CDR2 FQGTGA. The CDR3 DNA sequence: TGTGCCAGCAGCTCTCAACTAGCGGGGGGGCGTTTGGCCCAGTCCTTC. Translation: CASSSQLAGGRLAQSF. The full variable domain, rest sourced from reference TRBV7-3 and TRBJ2-5, is GAGVSQTPSNKVTEKGKYVELRCDPISGHTALYWYRQSLGQGPEFLIYFQGTGAADDSGLPNDRFFAVRPEGSVSTLKIQRTERGDSAVYLCASSSQLAGGRLAQSFGPGTRLLVL.

This clonotype was recorded many times. The rearrangement links TRBV7-2 to TRBJ2-2; 10 bases map to TRBD2. V lost 1 base to trimming and J lost 7 bases; unmatched junction nucleotides: 6. The CDR3 spans 16 residues. Germline loops: CDR1 SGHTA, CDR2 FQGNSA. The CDR3 is CASSLGSGGAHGELFF. In nucleotides, the CDR3 is TGTGCCAGCAGCTTAGGGAGCGGGGGGGCTCACGGGGAGCTGTTTTTT.

This clonotype was seen a handful of times. This chain uses TRBV19 with TRBJ2-1; TRBD2 agrees at 8 bases. V was clipped by 6 bases and J by 3 bases; unmatched bases: 4. Germline assignment: CDR1 LNHDA and CDR2 SQIVND (reference sequence). This CDR3 spans 14 amino acids. The CDR3 loop is CASRSRGVYNEQFF. The DNA of the CDR3 is TGTGCCAGTAGGTCGCGGGGGGTCTACAATGAGCAGTTCTTC.

This clonotype was seen ten or more times. V gene TRBV7-3 combines with J gene TRBJ1-1; D unresolved. From germline, CDR1 is SGHTA and CDR2 FQGTGA. The ends were cut back, 6 bases at V and 0 bases at J, with 8 bases in the middle. The CDR3 has 13 residues. The CDR3 loop reads CASSMSVNTEAFF. The CDR3, as DNA: TGTGCCAGCAGTATGTCGGTGAACACTGAAGCTTTCTTT.

This clonotype has a handful of counts. The V gene is TRBV7-8, the J gene TRBJ2-1, with 9 bases identical to TRBD2. The ends lost 7 bases at V and 7 bases at J; junction bases unmatched: 8. Germline CDR1 reads SGHVS; CDR2 reads FQNEAQ. The CDR3 contains 14 residues. The CDR3 loop reads CASTLAGAGNEQFF. CDR3 bases: TGTGCCAGCACTTTAGCGGGGGCTGGAAATGAGCAGTTCTTC.

The table lists this clonotype with many counts. This sequence joins TRBV7-9 and TRBJ1-6; maybe TRBD1 (6 bases). The germline CDR1 and CDR2 sequences are SEHNR and FQNEAQ (reference sequence). The ends were cut back, 3 bases at V and 7 bases at J, with 13 bases in the middle. The CDR3 is 15 amino acids. In nucleotides, the CDR3 is TGTGCCAGCAGCTTTGAACAGGGACGAAATTCACCCCTCCACTTT. It codes for CASSFEQGRNSPLHF. Using reference TRBV7-9 and TRBJ1-6 for the parts outside the CDR3, the full variable domain is DTGVSQNPRHKITKRGQNVTFRCDPISEHNRLYWYRQTLGQGPEFLTYFQNEAQLEKSRLLSDRFSAERPKGSFSTLEIQRTEQGDSAMYLCASSFEQGRNSPLHFGNGTRLTVT.